The 13 T cell receptor beta chains below all came from one sample that was sequenced in a study of control samples from healthy donors and cancer patients (dated by TCRdb to 2018 to 2021). Libraries were built with the immunoSEQ multiplex PCR assay. Entries here come from immuneACCESS through TCRdb and include only in-frame sequences with V and J called. Some clones fail to appear in such tables; in the studies checked, an unresolved V gene covers under half of the shortfall, and the cause of the remainder is unknown. The sample table holds about 85,000 clones, of which roughly nine tenths were seen once. Roughly 7.2% of the sample is in the top ten clones. The sequencing sample was made of blood. The receptors shown here come from a woman in her sixties or seventies in good health.

This clone was seen more than once but under ten times. This chain uses TRBV6-2 or TRBV6-3 with TRBJ1-6; D is undetermined. CDR1 is MNHEY, CDR2 SVGEGT, per germline. The V and J ends lost 0 bases and 10 bases respectively, with 13 bases between them. This CDR3 is built from 15 residues. The CDR3 is CASSYSTLVGSPLHF. The DNA for the CDR3 is TGTGCCAGCAGTTACTCGACCCTCGTCGGGTCACCCCTCCACTTT.

V and J are TRBV24-1 and TRBJ2-3; 12 bases map to TRBD2. The CDR3 length is 17 residues. The trim removed 4 bases at V and 5 bases at J, leaving 9 bases unmatched. The V gene's germline CDR1 is KGHDR and CDR2 SFDVKD. The chain's CDR3 is CATSELSSGRAKDTQYF. The CDR3, as DNA: TGTGCCACCAGTGAACTATCTAGCGGGAGGGCCAAAGATACGCAGTATTTT.

The chain uses TRBV20-1 and TRBJ1-1; possible D gene TRBD1, 6 bases. Trimming left V 4 bases short and J 2 bases short, with 11 bases between. CDR3 length: 13 amino acids. CDR1 is DFQATT, CDR2 SNEGSKA, per germline (reference sequence). The CDR3 DNA is TGCAGTGCTATTGACAGGAGAAACACTGAAGCTTTCTTT. This translates into CSAIDRRNTEAFF.

The CDR3 loop is CASSMGVATNEKLFF. The CDR3 DNA sequence: TGTGCCAGTAGTATGGGAGTTGCAACTAATGAAAAACTGTTTTTT. The gene calls are TRBV19 and TRBJ1-4; D gene unclear. V shed 3 bases and J shed 0 bases, with 8 bases lying between them. CDR1 and CDR2 (germline): LNHDA, SQIVND (reference sequence). The CDR3 is 15 residues long.

Turning to this clone: Because the CDR3's place on the DNA is in doubt, the DNA is left out and the CDR3 is given as listed by TCRdb. This rearrangement joins TRBV2 to TRBJ2-3. Counting both end residues, the CDR3 totals 14 amino acids. Germline V lookup: CDR1 SNHLY, CDR2 FYNNEI. CDR3 in amino acids: CASSGTTVDGAQYF.

V usage is TRBV28 and J usage is TRBJ2-1; 7 nucleotides line up with TRBD1. V was pared by 6 bases and J by 9 bases, with 8 bases of the junction left unmatched. Germline CDR1 is MDHEN and CDR2 is SYDVKM. This CDR3 region has 13 residues. The CDR3 coding sequence is TGTGCCAGCAGGAGACAGGGTACCACTGAGCAGTTCTTC. This codes for CASRRQGTTEQFF.

The J gene is TRBJ1-5, the V gene TRBV5-1, with D maybe TRBD1 (6 bases). This CDR3 is built from 15 residues. The V end lost 1 base, the J end lost 3 bases, and 11 bases lay between the germline ends. CDR1 is SGHRS and CDR2 is YFSETQ in the germline V gene. This CDR3 is CASSLMAGANQPQHF. The DNA for the CDR3 is TGCGCCAGCAGCTTGATGGCAGGGGCCAATCAGCCCCAGCATTTT.

The CDR3 DNA is TGCGCCAGCAGCTGGGCCGGACAGGGAGCGGAGACCCAGTACTTC. Translating gives CASSWAGQGAETQYF. The chain links TRBV5-1 to TRBJ2-5; TRBD1 aligns across 8 bases. The CDR3 covers 15 residues. Unmatched junction bases numbered 9, after V lost 3 bases and J lost 5 bases. In germline, CDR1 is SGHRS, CDR2 YFSETQ.

The V and J genes are TRBV4-1 and TRBJ1-3; D may be TRBD1 (6 bases). The CDR3 consists of 17 residues. Looked up from germline, CDR1 is MGHRA and CDR2 is YSYEKL. Trimming took 0 bases from V and 0 from J, leaving 12 bases between them. CDR3 protein: CASSQEGHGRSGNTIYF. CDR3 nucleotide sequence: TGCGCCAGCAGCCAAGAGGGACACGGCCGCTCTGGAAACACCATATATTTT.

The rearrangement links TRBV6-5 to TRBJ1-1; unclear D gene. V was pared by 9 bases and J by 3 bases, with 17 bases between. Germline loops: CDR1 MNHEY, CDR2 SVGAGI. CDR3 size: 14 residues. The CDR3 bases are TGTGCCAGTCAAGCTTTCCAGCAACACACTGAAGCTTTCTTT. This gives the protein CASQAFQQHTEAFF.

This clone appeared a single time. The genes are TRBV19 and TRBJ1-5; weak D call: TRBD1 (5 bases). This CDR3 is 15 amino acids long. CDR1 and CDR2 (germline): LNHDA, SQIVND (reference sequence). Trimming removed 3 bases at V and 0 bases at J, with 9 bases between. CDR3 loop: CASSIWGSSNQPQHF. CDR3 nucleotides: TGTGCCAGTAGTATTTGGGGGAGTAGCAATCAGCCCCAGCATTTT. Together with reference TRBV19 and TRBJ1-5, the CDR3 gives the full variable domain: DGGITQSPKYLFRKEGQNVTLSCEQNLNHDAMYWYRQDPGQGLRLIYYSQIVNDFQKGDIAEGYSVSREKKESFPLTVTSAQKNPTAFYLCASSIWGSSNQPQHFGDGTRLSIL.

The chain has TRBV9 and TRBJ2-7; TRBD2 matches at 9 bases. This CDR3 region has 16 residues. CDR1 SGDLS and CDR2 YYNGEE come from the germline V gene. V trimming: 2 bases; J trimming: 0 bases; junction bases outside the gene matches: 6. The CDR3 spells CASSVGEREDSYEQYF. The CDR3 region has the DNA TGTGCCAGCAGCGTGGGGGAGCGGGAGGACTCCTACGAGCAGTACTTC.

As concerns this clone: Different DNA sequences within this sample yield the same CDR3. V is TRBV6-5 and J is TRBJ1-2; no clear D gene. The CDR3 sequence is 12 residues long. Trimming cost V 5 bases and J 0 bases, with 4 bases left between them. Germline CDR1 MNHEY, CDR2 SVGAGI. In DNA, the CDR3 is TGTGCCAGCAGTCGACCTAACTATGGCTACACCTTC. Its protein product is CASSRPNYGYTF.